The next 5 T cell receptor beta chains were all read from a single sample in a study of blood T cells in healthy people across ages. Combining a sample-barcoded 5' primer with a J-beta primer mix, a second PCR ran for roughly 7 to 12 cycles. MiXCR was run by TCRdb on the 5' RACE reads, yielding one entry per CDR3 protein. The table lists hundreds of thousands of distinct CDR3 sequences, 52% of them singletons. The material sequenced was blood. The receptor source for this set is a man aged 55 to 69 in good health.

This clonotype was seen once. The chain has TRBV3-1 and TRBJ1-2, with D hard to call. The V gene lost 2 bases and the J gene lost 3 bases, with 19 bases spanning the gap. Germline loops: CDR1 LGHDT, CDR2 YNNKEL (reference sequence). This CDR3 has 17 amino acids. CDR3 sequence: CASSQNGQEDIDYGYTF. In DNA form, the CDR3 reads TGTGCCAGCAGCCAAAACGGCCAGGAGGATATTGACTATGGCTACACCTTC. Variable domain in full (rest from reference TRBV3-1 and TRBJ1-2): DTAVSQTPKYLVTQMGNDKSIKCEQNLGHDTMYWYKQDSKKFLKIMFSYNNKELIINETVPNRFSPKSPDKAHLNLHINSLELGDSAVYFCASSQNGQEDIDYGYTFGSGTRLTVV.

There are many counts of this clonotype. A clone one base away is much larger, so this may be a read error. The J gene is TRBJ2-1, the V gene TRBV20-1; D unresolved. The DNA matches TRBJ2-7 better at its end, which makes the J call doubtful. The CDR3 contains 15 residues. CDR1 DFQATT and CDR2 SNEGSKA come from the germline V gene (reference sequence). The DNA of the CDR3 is TGCAGTGCTAGGGCAGGCCCGAGCTCCTACAATGAGCAGTACTTC. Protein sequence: CSARAGPSSYNEQYF.

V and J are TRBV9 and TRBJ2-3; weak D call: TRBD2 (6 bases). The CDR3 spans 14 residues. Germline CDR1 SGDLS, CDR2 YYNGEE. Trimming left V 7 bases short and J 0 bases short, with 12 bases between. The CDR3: CASQFGGSTDTQYF. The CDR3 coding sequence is TGTGCCAGCCAGTTTGGGGGGAGCACAGATACGCAGTATTTT.

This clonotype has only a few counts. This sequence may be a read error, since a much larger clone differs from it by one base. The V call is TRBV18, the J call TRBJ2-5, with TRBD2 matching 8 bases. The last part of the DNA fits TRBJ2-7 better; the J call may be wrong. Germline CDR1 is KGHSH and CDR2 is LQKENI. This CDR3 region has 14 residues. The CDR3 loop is CASSVSGSWDEQYF. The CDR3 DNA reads TGTGCCAGCTCCGTAAGCGGGAGCTGGGACGAGCAGTACTTC.

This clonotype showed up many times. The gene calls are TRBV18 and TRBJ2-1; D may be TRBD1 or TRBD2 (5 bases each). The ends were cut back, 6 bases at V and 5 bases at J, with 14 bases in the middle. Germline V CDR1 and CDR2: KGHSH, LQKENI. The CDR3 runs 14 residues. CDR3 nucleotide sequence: TGTGCCAGCTCCTATCCGGGACGTAACAATGAGCAGTTCTTC. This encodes CASSYPGRNNEQFF.